Listed below are T cell receptor beta chains from one sample, sequenced in a study of cytomegalovirus exposure and HLA in healthy donors. The repertoire was sequenced with immunoSEQ multiplex PCR; TCRdb's copy has only in-frame clones and lacks some. The table has approximately 160,000 clones, about three quarters seen once. Specimen: PBMCs. The receptors were gathered from a man aged 18 to 29 in good health and CMV-seropositive. Each CDR3 is given with its conserved first and last residue. A D gene is named only where the DNA matches it firmly. Not every row has a clone size; where given, it reads once, few, many or a size class.

D gene: -; V gene: TRBV6-1; J gene: TRBJ1-6; clone size: -; CDR3 DNA: TGTGCCAGCAGCCCGGGGGGGGCGCAGAGCTCACCCCTCCACTTT; CDR3 protein: CASSPGGAQSSPLHF
D gene: TRBD1; V gene: TRBV27; J gene: TRBJ1-1; clone size: once; CDR3 DNA: TGTGCCAGCAGTTCGGACAGGGGTAGTTTTTACACTGAAGCTTTCTTT; CDR3 protein: CASSSDRGSFYTEAFF
D gene: -; V gene: TRBV11-3; J gene: TRBJ2-2; clone size: -; CDR3 DNA: TGTGCCAGCAGCTTAGACGCCATGTGGAGGGAGGTGGCCGGGGAGCTGTTTTTT; CDR3 protein: CASSLDAMWREVAGELFF
D gene: TRBD2; V gene: TRBV28; J gene: TRBJ2-1; clone size: -; CDR3 DNA: TGTGCCAGCAGCTTTGTCGATGGACTAGCGGAGGGCAATGAGCAGTTCTTC; CDR3 protein: CASSFVDGLAEGNEQFF
D gene: -; V gene: TRBV13; J gene: TRBJ2-6; clone size: -; CDR3 DNA: TGTGCCAGCAGCTTTAGCTCTGGGGCCAACGTCCTGACTTTC; CDR3 protein: CASSFSSGANVLTF
D gene: -; V gene: TRBV4-1; J gene: TRBJ1-6; clone size: -; CDR3 DNA: TGCGCCAGCAGCCAAGTAAACTTTAATTCACCCCTCCACTTT; CDR3 protein: CASSQVNFNSPLHF
D gene: TRBD1; V gene: TRBV5-4; J gene: TRBJ1-3; clone size: -; CDR3 DNA: TGTGCCAGCAGCTTAGGGACAGTTGCCTCTGGAAACACCATATATTTT; CDR3 protein: CASSLGTVASGNTIYF
D gene: TRBD2; V gene: TRBV7-2; J gene: TRBJ2-5; clone size: -; CDR3 DNA: TGTGCCAGCAGCCCACCGGGACTAGCGATGGAGACCCAGTACTTC; CDR3 protein: CASSPPGLAMETQYF
D gene: TRBD1; V gene: TRBV7-9; J gene: TRBJ1-1; clone size: -; CDR3 DNA: TGTGCCAGCAGCTTAAGACAGGGGGCTACTGAAGCTTTCTTT; CDR3 protein: CASSLRQGATEAFF
D gene: -; V gene: TRBV5-6; J gene: TRBJ1-6; clone size: -; CDR3 DNA: TGTGCCAGCAGCTTGGTGACAGGAGGTATAAATTCACCCCTCCACTTT; CDR3 protein: CASSLVTGGINSPLHF
D gene: TRBD1; V gene: TRBV7-2; J gene: TRBJ1-5; clone size: -; CDR3 DNA: TGTGCCAGCAGACCAGGGGGCGATCAGCCCCAGCATTTT; CDR3 protein: CASRPGGDQPQHF
D gene: TRBD1; V gene: TRBV2; J gene: TRBJ1-1; clone size: -; CDR3 DNA: TGTGCCACCCTGGGACAGCTGAACACTGAAGCTTTCTTT; CDR3 protein: CATLGQLNTEAFF
D gene: -; V gene: TRBV10-3; J gene: TRBJ1-1; clone size: -; CDR3 DNA: TGTGCCATCACCCCTGGGCAGGGCCCTAACACTGAAGCTTTCTTT; CDR3 protein: CAITPGQGPNTEAFF
D gene: -; V gene: TRBV19; J gene: TRBJ1-1; clone size: -; CDR3 DNA: TGTGCCAGTAGTGGGCACACTGAAGCTTTCTTT; CDR3 protein: CASSGHTEAFF
D gene: TRBD2; V gene: TRBV28; J gene: TRBJ2-3; clone size: few; CDR3 DNA: TGTGCCAGCACAGCGGGGGGGTACAGGGGGAATGCAGATACGCAGTATTTT; CDR3 protein: CASTAGGYRGNADTQYF
D gene: TRBD1; V gene: TRBV7-9; J gene: TRBJ2-5; clone size: few; CDR3 DNA: TGTGCCAGCAGCCTCGGGACAGGGCCGCAAGAGACCCAGTACTTC; CDR3 protein: CASSLGTGPQETQYF
D gene: TRBD2; V gene: TRBV29-1; J gene: TRBJ2-1; clone size: few; CDR3 DNA: TGCAGCGTACTTTCGACTAGCGGGAGAGCGTATGAGCAGTTCTTC; CDR3 protein: CSVLSTSGRAYEQFF
D gene: -; V gene: TRBV7-8; J gene: TRBJ1-5; clone size: few; CDR3 DNA: TGTGCCAGTAATAATGGCCGGGGATGGAATCAGCCCCAGCATTTT; CDR3 protein: CASNNGRGWNQPQHF
D gene: -; V gene: TRBV28; J gene: TRBJ1-1; clone size: few; CDR3 DNA: TGTGCCAGCAGTTTAATCGGCACTGAAGCTTTCTTT; CDR3 protein: CASSLIGTEAFF
D gene: -; V gene: TRBV10-3; J gene: TRBJ1-3; clone size: -; CDR3 DNA: TGTGCCATCAGTGAGTCGGGGGGGACCTCCTCTGGAAACACCATATATTTT; CDR3 protein: CAISESGGTSSGNTIYF
D gene: -; V gene: TRBV4-1; J gene: TRBJ1-5; clone size: -; CDR3 DNA: TGCGCCAGCAGCCAAGAACTGGGCAGCAATCAGCCCCAGCATTTT; CDR3 protein: CASSQELGSNQPQHF
D gene: -; V gene: TRBV10-3; J gene: TRBJ1-1; clone size: -; CDR3 DNA: TGTGCCACCTCCGACAGAAACATGAACACTGAAGCTTTCTTT; CDR3 protein: CATSDRNMNTEAFF
D gene: TRBD2; V gene: TRBV28; J gene: TRBJ2-3; clone size: few; CDR3 DNA: TGTGCCAGCCAGACTAGCGGCACAGATACGCAGTATTTT; CDR3 protein: CASQTSGTDTQYF
D gene: -; V gene: TRBV4-2; J gene: TRBJ1-4; clone size: -; CDR3 DNA: TGTGCCAGCAGCCAAGAATGGGGGCGGGGGGCAACTAATGAAAAACTGTTTTTT; CDR3 protein: CASSQEWGRGATNEKLFF
D gene: TRBD1; V gene: TRBV28; J gene: TRBJ1-6; clone size: -; CDR3 DNA: TGTGCCAGCAGGCGGGACAGAAATTCACCCCTCCACTTT; CDR3 protein: CASRRDRNSPLHF
D gene: TRBD2; V gene: TRBV6-1; J gene: TRBJ2-2; clone size: once; CDR3 DNA: TGTGCCAGCCTCAATCGGGGGGGAGGCACCGGGGAGCTGTTTTTT; CDR3 protein: CASLNRGGGTGELFF
D gene: TRBD2; V gene: TRBV29-1; J gene: TRBJ2-1; clone size: once; CDR3 DNA: TGCAGCGCCCCGGGCGTCGGGAGGCGGGATGAGCAGTTCTTC; CDR3 protein: CSAPGVGRRDEQFF
D gene: TRBD2; V gene: TRBV29-1; J gene: TRBJ2-1; clone size: -; CDR3 DNA: TGCAGCGTCGGCCTAGCGGGCCTGAGAGGGGAATCCTACAATGAGCAGTTCTTC; CDR3 protein: CSVGLAGLRGESYNEQFF
D gene: -; V gene: TRBV28; J gene: TRBJ1-6; clone size: -; CDR3 DNA: TGTGCCAGCAGTTTACGGAGCTCCTATAATTCACCCCTCTACTTT; CDR3 protein: CASSLRSSYNSPLYF
D gene: -; V gene: TRBV14; J gene: TRBJ1-3; clone size: -; CDR3 DNA: TGTGCCAGCAGCCAAGACGATTGGCAGGACAGACCTCTAAACACCATATATTTT; CDR3 protein: CASSQDDWQDRPLNTIYF
D gene: TRBD1; V gene: TRBV6-1; J gene: TRBJ2-3; clone size: -; CDR3 DNA: TGTGCCAGCAGTGGACAGGGGGCAAGCACAGATACGCAGTATTTT; CDR3 protein: CASSGQGASTDTQYF
D gene: -; V gene: TRBV5-8; J gene: TRBJ1-6; clone size: -; CDR3 DNA: TGTGCCAGCAGCTTGCTAAGGAGGAGCTCCTATAATTCACCCCTCCACTTT; CDR3 protein: CASSLLRRSSYNSPLHF
D gene: -; V gene: TRBV9; J gene: TRBJ1-3; clone size: -; CDR3 DNA: TGTGCCAGCAGCGAACAGCCTACTGGAAACACCATATATTTT; CDR3 protein: CASSEQPTGNTIYF
D gene: -; V gene: TRBV30; J gene: TRBJ1-2; clone size: -; CDR3 DNA: TGTGCCTGGAGTGCCTCCAACTATGGCTACACCTTC; CDR3 protein: CAWSASNYGYTF
D gene: TRBD2; V gene: TRBV7-2; J gene: TRBJ2-3; clone size: -; CDR3 DNA: TGTGCCAGCAGCTACCCAGCGGGGGGAGTAGATACGCAGTATTTT; CDR3 protein: CASSYPAGGVDTQYF
D gene: TRBD1; V gene: TRBV19; J gene: TRBJ1-6; clone size: few; CDR3 DNA: TGTGCCAGTAGCCCTCGTGGAACAGGGGTTCTAGGCTCACCCCTCCACTTT; CDR3 protein: CASSPRGTGVLGSPLHF
D gene: -; V gene: TRBV19; J gene: TRBJ1-5; clone size: -; CDR3 DNA: TGTGCCAGTAGTATAAGGGCAGGGGAAGTTGGAAGGAATCAGCCCCAGCATTTT; CDR3 protein: CASSIRAGEVGRNQPQHF
D gene: -; V gene: TRBV6-1; J gene: TRBJ2-5; clone size: few; CDR3 DNA: TGTGCCAGCTCTCATTCCTTGGCGGGGGAGACCCAGTACTTC; CDR3 protein: CASSHSLAGETQYF
D gene: -; V gene: TRBV5-6; J gene: TRBJ2-2; clone size: -; CDR3 DNA: TGTGCCAGCAGCTTGTATAGCACCGGGGAGCTGTTTTTT; CDR3 protein: CASSLYSTGELFF
D gene: TRBD1; V gene: TRBV5-4; J gene: TRBJ2-3; clone size: once; CDR3 DNA: TGTGCCAGCAGCCATTGGACAGGGGGGGGTACGCAGTATTTT; CDR3 protein: CASSHWTGGGTQYF
D gene: -; V gene: TRBV27; J gene: TRBJ1-1; clone size: few; CDR3 DNA: TGTGCCAGCAGTCCATTGACCCAGATCGGGTTCACTGAAGCTTTCTTT; CDR3 protein: CASSPLTQIGFTEAFF
D gene: TRBD1; V gene: TRBV2; J gene: TRBJ2-1; clone size: -; CDR3 DNA: TGTGCCAGCAGCCGTGAACAGGGGAATGAGCAGTTCTTC; CDR3 protein: CASSREQGNEQFF
D gene: -; V gene: TRBV19; J gene: TRBJ1-2; clone size: -; CDR3 DNA: TGTGCCAGTAGTATAGACAGGGGCGTCGGAGGCTACACCTTC; CDR3 protein: CASSIDRGVGGYTF
D gene: TRBD1; V gene: TRBV2; J gene: TRBJ1-5; clone size: -; CDR3 DNA: TGTGCCAGCAGCCCCTTGGGACAGAACAATCAGCCCCAGCATTTT; CDR3 protein: CASSPLGQNNQPQHF
D gene: TRBD1; V gene: TRBV2; J gene: TRBJ1-1; clone size: once; CDR3 DNA: TGTGCCAGCAGTGCCAGGGGGCAGAACACTGAAGCTTTCTTT; CDR3 protein: CASSARGQNTEAFF
D gene: -; V gene: TRBV5-1; J gene: TRBJ1-1; clone size: -; CDR3 DNA: TGCGCCAGCAGCTTGGATGGCAGCGCAGCTTTCTTT; CDR3 protein: CASSLDGSAAFF
D gene: -; V gene: TRBV6-5; J gene: TRBJ1-4; clone size: -; CDR3 DNA: TGTGCCAGCAGTTACAACCAGGCTAATGAAAAACTGTTTTTT; CDR3 protein: CASSYNQANEKLFF
D gene: -; V gene: TRBV15; J gene: TRBJ1-1; clone size: -; CDR3 DNA: TGTGCCACCAGCAGAGCGGACACTGAAGCTTTCTTT; CDR3 protein: CATSRADTEAFF
D gene: TRBD2; V gene: TRBV15; J gene: TRBJ2-5; clone size: -; CDR3 DNA: TGTGCCACCAGCAGAGGGAACCGAGCGGGAGGAGAGACCCAGTACTTC; CDR3 protein: CATSRGNRAGGETQYF
D gene: -; V gene: TRBV9; J gene: TRBJ2-5; clone size: few; CDR3 DNA: TGTGCCAGCAGCTTCACAGGGCAAGAGACCCAGTACTTC; CDR3 protein: CASSFTGQETQYF
D gene: -; V gene: TRBV10-2; J gene: TRBJ1-1; clone size: -; CDR3 DNA: TGCGCCAGCGGGCCTGGGCGCGGGTTGGCAAAGGTGAACACTGAAGCTTTCTTT; CDR3 protein: CASGPGRGLAKVNTEAFF
D gene: TRBD1; V gene: TRBV11-2; J gene: TRBJ2-3; clone size: -; CDR3 DNA: TGTGCCAGCAGCCTAGGACAGGGGAATGTGTATTTT; CDR3 protein: CASSLGQGNVYF
D gene: TRBD1; V gene: TRBV4-1; J gene: TRBJ1-4; clone size: -; CDR3 DNA: TGCGCCAGCAGCCTTGGGACAGGGAGGGAAAAACTGTTTTTT; CDR3 protein: CASSLGTGREKLFF